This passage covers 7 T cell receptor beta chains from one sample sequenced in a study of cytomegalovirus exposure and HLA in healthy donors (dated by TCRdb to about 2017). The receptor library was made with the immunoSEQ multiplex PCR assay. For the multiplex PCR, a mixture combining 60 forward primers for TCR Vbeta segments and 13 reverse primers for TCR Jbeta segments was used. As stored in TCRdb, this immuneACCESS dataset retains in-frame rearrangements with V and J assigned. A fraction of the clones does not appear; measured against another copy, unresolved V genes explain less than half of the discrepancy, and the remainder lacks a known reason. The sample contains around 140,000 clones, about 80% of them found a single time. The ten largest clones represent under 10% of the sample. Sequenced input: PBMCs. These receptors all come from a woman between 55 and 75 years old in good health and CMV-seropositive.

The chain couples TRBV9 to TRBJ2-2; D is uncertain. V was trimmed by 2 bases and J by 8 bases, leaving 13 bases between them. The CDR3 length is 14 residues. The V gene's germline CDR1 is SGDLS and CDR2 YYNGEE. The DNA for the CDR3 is TGTGCCAGCAGCGTGGGTCGGGTAAGGGGGGAGCTGTTTTTT. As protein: CASSVGRVRGELFF.

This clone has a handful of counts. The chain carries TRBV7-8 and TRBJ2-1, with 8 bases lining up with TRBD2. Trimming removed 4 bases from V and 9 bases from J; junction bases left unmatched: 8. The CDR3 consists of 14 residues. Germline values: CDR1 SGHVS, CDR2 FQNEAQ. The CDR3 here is CASSSGLVEVEQFF. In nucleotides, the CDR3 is TGTGCCAGCAGCTCGGGACTAGTTGAGGTTGAGCAGTTCTTC.

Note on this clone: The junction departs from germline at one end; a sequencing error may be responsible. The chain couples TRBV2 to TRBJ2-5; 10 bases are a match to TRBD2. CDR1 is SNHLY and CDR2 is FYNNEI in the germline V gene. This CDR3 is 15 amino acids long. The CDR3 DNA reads TGTGCCGGCAGGCCCACACTAGCGGGACAAGAGACCCAGTACTTC. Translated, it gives CAGRPTLAGQETQYF.

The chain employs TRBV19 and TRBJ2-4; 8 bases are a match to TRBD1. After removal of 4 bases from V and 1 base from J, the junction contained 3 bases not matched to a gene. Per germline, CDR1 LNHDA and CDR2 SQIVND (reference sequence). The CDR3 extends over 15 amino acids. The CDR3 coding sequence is TGTGCCAGTAGTACGACAGGGGCGGCCAAAAACATTCAGTACTTC. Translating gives CASSTTGAAKNIQYF.

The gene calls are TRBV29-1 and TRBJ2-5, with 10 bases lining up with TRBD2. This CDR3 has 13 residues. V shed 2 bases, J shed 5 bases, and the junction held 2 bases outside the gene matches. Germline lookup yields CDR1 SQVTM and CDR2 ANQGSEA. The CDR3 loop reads CSVEPSGSETQYF. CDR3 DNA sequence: TGCAGCGTTGAACCTAGCGGGAGTGAGACCCAGTACTTC.

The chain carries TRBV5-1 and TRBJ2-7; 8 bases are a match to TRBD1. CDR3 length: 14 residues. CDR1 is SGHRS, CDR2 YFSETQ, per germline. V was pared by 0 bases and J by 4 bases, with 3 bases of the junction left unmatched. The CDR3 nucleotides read TGCGCCAGCAGCTTGGTAGGGACAGGTTACGAGCAGTACTTC. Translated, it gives CASSLVGTGYEQYF.

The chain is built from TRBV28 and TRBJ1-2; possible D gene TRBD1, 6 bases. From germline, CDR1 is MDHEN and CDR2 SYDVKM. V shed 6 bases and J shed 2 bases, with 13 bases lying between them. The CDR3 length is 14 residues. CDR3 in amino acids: CASSESTGNYGYTF. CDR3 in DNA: TGTGCCAGCAGCGAATCCACAGGGAACTATGGCTACACCTTC.